The 17 T cell receptor beta chains reported below all come from one sample, sequenced in a study of cytomegalovirus exposure and HLA in healthy donors (TCRdb year 2017). Library preparation was by the immunoSEQ multiplex PCR assay. The table comes from immuneACCESS by way of TCRdb, which keeps in-frame sequences with V and J called. Part of the clones is missing from these tables; in studies checked, under half for an unresolved V gene and the rest for unknown reasons. For this sample there are about 180,000 clones; about 85% appear just once. The ten largest clones add up to 15% to 20% of the sample. Sequenced: PBMCs. The receptors derive from a man aged 18 to 30 in good health and CMV-seropositive.

The chain has TRBV7-8 and TRBJ2-1, with 11 bases that match TRBD2. CDR3 length equals 16 residues. The germline CDR1 and CDR2 sequences are SGHVS and FQNEAQ. V gave up 4 bases and J gave up 6 bases; unmatched junction bases: 8. CDR3 sequence (DNA): TGTGCCAGCAGCTCTTCCCGACTAGCGGGGACCAATGAGCAGTTCTTC. Residues: CASSSSRLAGTNEQFF.

The chain carries TRBV6-5 and TRBJ2-1; possibly TRBD1 for D (6 bases). V was shortened by 7 bases and J by 0 bases, with 13 bases between the two germline ends. The V gene's germline CDR1 is MNHEY and CDR2 SVGAGI. CDR3 length equals 15 residues. CDR3 amino acids: CASKIGQLSYNEQFF. CDR3 in DNA: TGTGCCAGCAAGATCGGACAGCTCTCCTACAATGAGCAGTTCTTC.

This chain connects TRBV18 to TRBJ1-4; possible D gene TRBD1, 5 bases. The CDR3 is 14 amino acids. CDR1 and CDR2 (germline): KGHSH, LQKENI. The V gene lost 2 bases and the J gene lost 6 bases, with 10 bases spanning the gap. The CDR3 nucleotides are TGTGCCAGCTCACCAGTACGACAGTATGAAAAACTGTTTTTT. Its protein product is CASSPVRQYEKLFF.

The chain joins TRBV18 to TRBJ2-3; TRBD1 matches at 8 bases. Losses at the gene ends were 4 bases for V and 1 base for J; bases not matched to a gene: 1. The length of the CDR3 is 14 residues. The germline V gene encodes CDR1 KGHSH and CDR2 LQKENI. The CDR3: CASSRGQGTDTQYF. The CDR3 DNA sequence: TGTGCCAGCTCACGGGGACAGGGCACAGATACGCAGTATTTT.

The gene calls are TRBV6-5 and TRBJ2-5; D is perhaps TRBD1 (5 bases). Per the germline V gene, CDR1 is MNHEY and CDR2 is SVGAGI. The CDR3 totals 14 residues. Between the trimmed V and J ends, which lost 6 bases and 1 base, there was a span of 12 bases. The chain's CDR3 is CASRHQGIQETQYF. The CDR3 DNA sequence: TGTGCCAGCAGGCATCAGGGAATCCAAGAGACCCAGTACTTC.

The chain has TRBV5-1 and TRBJ1-5; D ambiguous. With 4 bases removed from V and 3 bases from J, the gap between germline ends came to 11 bases. The CDR3 is 14 amino acids. CDR1 SGHRS and CDR2 YFSETQ come from the germline V gene. This chain's CDR3 is CASSPDGDNQPQHF. The CDR3 DNA reads TGCGCCAGCAGCCCGGACGGGGACAATCAGCCCCAGCATTTT.

The CDR3 region is CATQGGGLGEAFF. CDR3 DNA sequence: TGTGCCACCCAAGGGGGGGGCTTGGGTGAAGCTTTCTTT. The V gene is TRBV6-6, the J gene TRBJ1-1, with a possible D match to TRBD1 (6 bases). Trimming left V 10 bases short and J 7 bases short, with 19 bases between. Germline values: CDR1 MNHNY, CDR2 SVGAGI (reference sequence). This CDR3 has 13 residues.

The chain employs TRBV6-1 and TRBJ2-3; 7 bases map to TRBD2. The germline V gene encodes CDR1 MNHNS and CDR2 SASEGT. Trimming removed 2 bases from V and 0 bases from J; junction bases left unmatched: 17. The CDR3 is 20 amino acids. The CDR3: CASSERVYPRTGGSTDTQYF. The DNA of the CDR3 is TGTGCCAGCAGTGAACGGGTATATCCGAGAACGGGAGGAAGCACAGATACGCAGTATTTT.

The rearrangement joins TRBV27 to TRBJ2-1, with TRBD2 matching over 7 bases. This CDR3 has 11 amino acids. The V gene's germline CDR1 is MNHEY and CDR2 SMNVEV (reference sequence). The J segment lost 9 bases and the V segment lost 10 bases, leaving 6 bases of the junction unmatched. CDR3: CAIKGGGEQFF. The CDR3 DNA reads as TGTGCCATCAAGGGCGGGGGTGAGCAGTTCTTC.

V gene TRBV19 combines with J gene TRBJ1-5, with D maybe TRBD1 (5 bases). Germline V lookup: CDR1 LNHDA, CDR2 SQIVND (reference sequence). This CDR3 spans 14 amino acids. The V gene lost 6 bases and the J gene lost 3 bases, with 12 bases spanning the gap. CDR3 loop: CASSFDSPNQPQHF. For the CDR3, the DNA is TGTGCCAGTAGCTTCGACAGCCCCAATCAGCCCCAGCATTTT.

This chain joins TRBV29-1 and TRBJ1-1, with 9 positions matching TRBD1. There are 15 residues in the CDR3. CDR1 is SQVTM and CDR2 is ANQGSEA in the germline V gene. V was pared by 5 bases and J by 5 bases, with 12 bases of the junction left unmatched. The CDR3 DNA reads as TGCAGCGTTTCAAAGGGGAAGACAGGGGGGACTGAAGCTTTCTTT. This encodes CSVSKGKTGGTEAFF. Together with reference TRBV29-1 and TRBJ1-1, the CDR3 gives the full variable domain: SAVISQKPSRDICQRGTSLTIQCQVDSQVTMMFWYRQQPGQSLTLIATANQGSEATYESGFVIDKFPISRPNLTFSTLTVSNMSPEDSSIYLCSVSKGKTGGTEAFFGQGTRLTVV.

In this sample, this clone turned up a few times. V and J are TRBV9 and TRBJ2-5; D is unresolved. The CDR3 contains 13 residues. Per germline, CDR1 SGDLS and CDR2 YYNGEE. The V gene lost 0 bases and the J gene lost 5 bases, with 8 bases spanning the gap. The CDR3 is CASSVGVGETQYF. DNA for the CDR3: TGTGCCAGCAGCGTAGGGGTCGGGGAGACCCAGTACTTC.

On this clone itself: The same CDR3 also results from other DNA sequences found in this sample. This rearrangement joins TRBV5-1 to TRBJ1-2; TRBD1 aligns across 11 bases. V was pared by 5 bases and J by 5 bases, with 5 bases of the junction left unmatched. From germline, CDR1 is SGHRS and CDR2 YFSETQ. The CDR3 sequence is 14 residues long. CDR3 DNA: TGCGCCAGCAGTTCCGGGACAGGGGGGTATGGCTACACCTTC. It is translated as CASSSGTGGYGYTF. The full variable domain, its missing parts supplied by reference TRBV5-1 and TRBJ1-2, is KAGVTQTPRYLIKTRGQQVTLSCSPISGHRSVSWYQQTPGQGLQFLFEYFSETQRNKGNFPGRFSGRQFSNSRSEMNVSTLELGDSALYLCASSSGTGGYGYTFGSGTRLTVV.

The CDR3 protein is CASSPGTGGSNEKLFF. DNA of the CDR3: TGTGCCAGCAGCCCGGGGACAGGGGGGTCTAATGAAAAACTGTTTTTT. This rearrangement joins TRBV7-8 to TRBJ1-4; TRBD1 matches 11 bases. The V and J ends lost 5 bases and 3 bases, in that order; junction bases with no gene match: 5. This CDR3 has 16 amino acids. The germline CDR1 and CDR2 sequences are SGHVS and FQNEAQ.

J is TRBJ2-1 and V is TRBV6-6; 12 bases map to TRBD2. Germline assignment: CDR1 MNHNY and CDR2 SVGAGI (reference sequence). V shed 0 bases and J 7 bases; nucleotides not matched to a gene: 4. This CDR3 region has 16 residues. The CDR3 bases are TGTGCCAGCAGTTACTCGACTAGCGGGGGAAGGAATGAGCAGTTCTTC. Translated: CASSYSTSGGRNEQFF.

The chain employs TRBV10-3 and TRBJ1-1; no firm D call. The CDR3 totals 12 residues. V was shortened by 0 bases and J by 10 bases, with 9 bases between the two germline ends. CDR1 ENHRY and CDR2 SYGVKD come from the germline V gene. The CDR3 loop is CAISESGPTAFF. The CDR3 DNA sequence: TGTGCCATCAGTGAGTCGGGCCCTACAGCTTTCTTT.

The rearrangement joins TRBV9 to TRBJ2-3; 8 positions match TRBD2. This CDR3 contains 15 residues. Looked up from germline, CDR1 is SGDLS and CDR2 is YYNGEE. Losses at the gene ends were 0 bases for V and 4 bases for J; bases not matched to a gene: 4. CDR3 DNA: TGTGCCAGCAGCGTAGGCGGGGGGCCGGCAGATACGCAGTATTTT. It is translated as CASSVGGGPADTQYF.